This T cell receptor (beta chain) was profiled in a study of shared clonotypes between healthy human individuals. J lost 5 bases, V lost 6 bases, and 11 bases had no gene match. The CDR3 runs to 15 residues. The germline V gene has CDR1 SNHLY and CDR2 FYNNEI. Execution of the assay was at deep level. TCRdb keeps only in-frame clones here, not all; method: immunoSEQ multiplex PCR. The sample contains about 2.5 million clones, around 92% of which appear only once. The rearrangement joins TRBV2 to TRBJ2-7; 9 bases map to TRBD1. Sequencing input: naive CD4+ T cells from PBMCs. Specified subset: CD45RA+ positively selected. The receptor's source is a young man in good health. Some clones in this sample may be carry-over from other donors' samples. CDR3: CASSFLRDRVNEQYF. The DNA of the CDR3 is TGTGCCAGCAGCTTCCTCCGGGACAGGGTAAACGAGCAGTACTTC. The entire variable domain, with the rest obtained from reference TRBV2 and TRBJ2-7, is as follows: EPEVTQTPSHQVTQMGQEVILRCVPISNHLYFYWYRQILGQKVEFLVSFYNNEISEKSEIFDDQFSVERPDGSNFTLKIRSTKLEDSAMYFCASSFLRDRVNEQYFGPGTRLTVT.